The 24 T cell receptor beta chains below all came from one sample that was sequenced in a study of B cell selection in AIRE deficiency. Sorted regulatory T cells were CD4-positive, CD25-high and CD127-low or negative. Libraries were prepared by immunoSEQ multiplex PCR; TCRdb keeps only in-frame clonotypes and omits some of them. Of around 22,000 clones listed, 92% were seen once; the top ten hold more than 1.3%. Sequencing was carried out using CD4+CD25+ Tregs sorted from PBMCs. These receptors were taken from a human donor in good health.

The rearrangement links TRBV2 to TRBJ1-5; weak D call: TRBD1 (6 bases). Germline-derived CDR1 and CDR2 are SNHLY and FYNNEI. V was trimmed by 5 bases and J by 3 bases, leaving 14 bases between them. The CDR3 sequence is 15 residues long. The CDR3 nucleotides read TGTGCCAGCAGTCTTAGGGGGTCCGTCAATCAGCCCCAGCATTTT. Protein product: CASSLRGSVNQPQHF.

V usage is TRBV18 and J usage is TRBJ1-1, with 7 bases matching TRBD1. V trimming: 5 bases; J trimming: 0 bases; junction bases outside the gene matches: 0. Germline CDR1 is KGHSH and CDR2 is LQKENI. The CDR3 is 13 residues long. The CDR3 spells CASSGQVNTEAFF. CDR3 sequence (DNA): TGTGCCAGCTCAGGACAGGTGAACACTGAAGCTTTCTTT.

The CDR3 sequence is CASSEVGDPGAKNIQYF. The DNA of the CDR3 is TGCGCCAGCAGTGAGGTAGGGGACCCGGGAGCCAAAAACATTCAGTACTTC. The chain couples TRBV10-1 to TRBJ2-4; either TRBD1 or TRBD2 may supply D (5 bases each). Trimming took 2 bases from V and 0 from J, leaving 14 bases between them. This CDR3 spans 17 amino acids. CDR1 WNHNN and CDR2 SYGVQD come from the germline V gene (reference sequence).

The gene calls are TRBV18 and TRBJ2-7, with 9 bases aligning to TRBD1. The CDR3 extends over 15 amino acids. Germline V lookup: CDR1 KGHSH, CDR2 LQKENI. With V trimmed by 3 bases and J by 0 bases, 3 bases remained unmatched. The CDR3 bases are TGTGCCAGCTCACCTGAGACAGGGGGCTCCTACGAGCAGTACTTC. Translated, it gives CASSPETGGSYEQYF.

The CDR3 region is CASSFDRGLEKLFF. For the CDR3, the DNA is TGTGCCAGCAGCTTCGACAGGGGGCTTGAAAAACTGTTTTTT. J is TRBJ1-4 and V is TRBV7-9; the match to TRBD1 covers 10 bases. Germline V lookup: CDR1 SEHNR, CDR2 FQNEAQ (reference sequence). The CDR3 is made up of 14 amino acids. V lost 3 bases, J lost 7 bases, and 2 bases stayed unmatched.

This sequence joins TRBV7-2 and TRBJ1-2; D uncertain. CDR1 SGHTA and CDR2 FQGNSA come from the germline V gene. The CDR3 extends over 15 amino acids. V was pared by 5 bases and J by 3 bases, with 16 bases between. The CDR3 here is CASSPRAFGHYGYTF. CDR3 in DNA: TGTGCCAGCAGCCCTCGGGCCTTCGGGCACTATGGCTACACCTTC.

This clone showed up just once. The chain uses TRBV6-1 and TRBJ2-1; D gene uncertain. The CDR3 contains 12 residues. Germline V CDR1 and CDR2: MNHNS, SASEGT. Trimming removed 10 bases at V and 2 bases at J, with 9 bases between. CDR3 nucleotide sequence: TGTGCCACTGCGTGGGCCTACAATGAGCAGTTCTTC. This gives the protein CATAWAYNEQFF.

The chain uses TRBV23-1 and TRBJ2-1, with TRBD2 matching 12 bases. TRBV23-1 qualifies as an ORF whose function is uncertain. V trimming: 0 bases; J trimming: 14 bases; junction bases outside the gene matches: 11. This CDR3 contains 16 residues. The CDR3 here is CASSQSRASGRGIEFF. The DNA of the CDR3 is TGCGCCAGCAGTCAATCTCGAGCTAGCGGGAGGGGGATTGAGTTCTTC.

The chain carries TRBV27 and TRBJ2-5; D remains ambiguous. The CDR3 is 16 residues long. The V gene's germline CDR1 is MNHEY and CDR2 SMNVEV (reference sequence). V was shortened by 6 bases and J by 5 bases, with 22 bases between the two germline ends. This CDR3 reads CASSSRGPGKRETQYF. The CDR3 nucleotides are TGTGCCAGCAGCTCTCGCGGTCCCGGTAAAAGGGAGACCCAGTACTTC.

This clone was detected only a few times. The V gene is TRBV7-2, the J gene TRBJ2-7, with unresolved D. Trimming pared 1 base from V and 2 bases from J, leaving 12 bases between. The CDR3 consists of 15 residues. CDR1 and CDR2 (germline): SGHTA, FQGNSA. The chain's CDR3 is CASSLVGREAYEQYF. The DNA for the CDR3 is TGTGCCAGCAGCTTAGTTGGGCGAGAGGCCTACGAGCAGTACTTC. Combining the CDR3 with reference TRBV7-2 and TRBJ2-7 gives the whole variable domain GAGVSQSPSNKVTEKGKDVELRCDPISGHTALYWYRQSLGQGLEFLIYFQGNSAPDKSGLPSDRFSAERTGGSVSTLTIQRTQQEDSAVYLCASSLVGREAYEQYFGPGTRLTVT.

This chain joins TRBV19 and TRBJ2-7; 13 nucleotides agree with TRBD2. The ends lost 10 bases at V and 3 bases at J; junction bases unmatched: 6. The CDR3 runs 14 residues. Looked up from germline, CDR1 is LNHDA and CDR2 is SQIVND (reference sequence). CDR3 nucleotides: TGTGCCACAGCACTAGCGGGGGGGAACTACGAGCAGTACTTC. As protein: CATALAGGNYEQYF.

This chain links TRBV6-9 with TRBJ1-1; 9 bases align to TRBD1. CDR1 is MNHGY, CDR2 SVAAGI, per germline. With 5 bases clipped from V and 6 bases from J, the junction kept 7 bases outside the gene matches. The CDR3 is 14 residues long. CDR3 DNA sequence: TGTGCCAGCAGTCGAGGGGGACAGGGTTCTGAAGCTTTCTTT. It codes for CASSRGGQGSEAFF.

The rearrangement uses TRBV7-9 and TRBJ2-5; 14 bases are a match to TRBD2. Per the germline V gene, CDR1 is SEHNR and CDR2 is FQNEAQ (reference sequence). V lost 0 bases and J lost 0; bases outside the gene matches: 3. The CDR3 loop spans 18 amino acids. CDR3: CASSLAWTSGGHQETQYF. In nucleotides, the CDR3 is TGTGCCAGCAGCTTAGCGTGGACTAGCGGGGGGCACCAAGAGACCCAGTACTTC.

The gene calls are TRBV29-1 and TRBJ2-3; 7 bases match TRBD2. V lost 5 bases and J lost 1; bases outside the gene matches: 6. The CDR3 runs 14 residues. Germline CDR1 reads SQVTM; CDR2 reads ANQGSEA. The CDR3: CSVSIAGGTDTQYF. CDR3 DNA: TGCAGCGTTAGTATTGCGGGAGGCACAGATACGCAGTATTTT.

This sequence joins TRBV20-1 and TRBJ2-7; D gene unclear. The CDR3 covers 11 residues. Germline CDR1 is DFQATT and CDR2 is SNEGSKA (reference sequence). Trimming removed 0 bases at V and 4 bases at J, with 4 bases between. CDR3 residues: CSAREGYEQYF. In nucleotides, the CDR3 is TGCAGTGCTAGAGAGGGGTACGAGCAGTACTTC.

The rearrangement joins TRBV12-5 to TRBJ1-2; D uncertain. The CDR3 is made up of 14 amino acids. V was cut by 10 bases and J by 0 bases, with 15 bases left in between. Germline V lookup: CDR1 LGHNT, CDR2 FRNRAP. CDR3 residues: CATHSRFTNYGYTF. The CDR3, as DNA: TGTGCTACCCATTCCAGGTTCACTAACTATGGCTACACCTTC.

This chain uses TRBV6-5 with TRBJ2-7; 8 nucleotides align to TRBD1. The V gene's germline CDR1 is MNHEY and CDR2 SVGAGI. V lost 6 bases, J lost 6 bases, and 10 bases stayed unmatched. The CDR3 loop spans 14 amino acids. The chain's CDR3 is CASRPGTGGSEQYF. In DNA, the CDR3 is TGTGCCAGCAGGCCCGGGACAGGAGGTTCCGAGCAGTACTTC.

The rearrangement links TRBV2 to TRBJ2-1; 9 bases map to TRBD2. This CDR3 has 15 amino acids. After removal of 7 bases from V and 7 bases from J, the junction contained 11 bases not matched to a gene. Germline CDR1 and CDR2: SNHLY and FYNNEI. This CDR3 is CASTQAAGGLNEQFF. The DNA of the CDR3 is TGTGCCAGCACCCAGGCGGCGGGAGGGCTTAATGAGCAGTTCTTC.

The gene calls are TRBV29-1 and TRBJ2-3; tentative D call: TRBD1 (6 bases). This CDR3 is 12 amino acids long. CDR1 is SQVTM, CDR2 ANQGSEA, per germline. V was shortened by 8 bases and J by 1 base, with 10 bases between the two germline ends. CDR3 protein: CSTRQGTDTQYF. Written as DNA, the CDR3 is TGCAGCACCAGACAGGGCACAGATACGCAGTATTTT.

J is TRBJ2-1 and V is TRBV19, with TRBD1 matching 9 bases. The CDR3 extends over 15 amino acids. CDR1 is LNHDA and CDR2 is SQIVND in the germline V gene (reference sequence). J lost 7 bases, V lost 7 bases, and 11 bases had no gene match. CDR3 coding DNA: TGTGCCAGTACCCTCCGGGACAGGGTGTCTAATGAGCAGTTCTTC. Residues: CASTLRDRVSNEQFF. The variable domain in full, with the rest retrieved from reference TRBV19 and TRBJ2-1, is DGGITQSPKYLFRKEGQNVTLSCEQNLNHDAMYWYRQDPGQGLRLIYYSQIVNDFQKGDIAEGYSVSREKKESFPLTVTSAQKNPTAFYLCASTLRDRVSNEQFFGPGTRLTVL.

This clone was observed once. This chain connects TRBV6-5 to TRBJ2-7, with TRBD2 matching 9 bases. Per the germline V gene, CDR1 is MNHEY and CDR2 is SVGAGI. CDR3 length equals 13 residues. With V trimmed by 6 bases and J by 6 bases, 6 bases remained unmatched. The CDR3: CASRPGLALEQYF. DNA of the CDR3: TGTGCCAGCAGGCCGGGACTAGCACTCGAGCAGTACTTC.

The CDR3 reads CASTDRNEQFF. The CDR3 DNA reads TGTGCCAGCACTGATCGGAATGAGCAGTTCTTC. This chain uses TRBV7-8 with TRBJ2-1, with unresolved D. CDR1 and CDR2 (germline): SGHVS, FQNEAQ. CDR3 length equals 11 residues. Trimming removed 7 bases at V and 7 bases at J, with 8 bases between. Full variable domain (rest looked up from reference TRBV7-8 and TRBJ2-1): GAGVSQSPRYKVAKRGQDVALRCDPISGHVSLFWYQQALGQGPEFLTYFQNEAQLDKSGLPSDRFFAERPEGSVSTLKIQRTQQEDSAVYLCASTDRNEQFFGPGTRLTVL.

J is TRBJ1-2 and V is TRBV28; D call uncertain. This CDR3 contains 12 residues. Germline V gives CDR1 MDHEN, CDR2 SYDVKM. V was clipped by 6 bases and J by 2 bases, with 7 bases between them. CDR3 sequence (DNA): TGTGCCAGCAGGGTGGGAAACTATGGCTACACCTTC. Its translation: CASRVGNYGYTF.

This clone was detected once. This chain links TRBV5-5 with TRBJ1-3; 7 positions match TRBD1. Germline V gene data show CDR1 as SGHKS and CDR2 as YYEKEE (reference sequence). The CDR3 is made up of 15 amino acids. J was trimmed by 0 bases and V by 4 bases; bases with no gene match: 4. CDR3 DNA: TGTGCCAGCAGCAGAACAGGGGTCTCTGGAAACACCATATATTTT. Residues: CASSRTGVSGNTIYF. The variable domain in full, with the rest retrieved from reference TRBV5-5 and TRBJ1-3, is DAGVTQSPTHLIKTRGQQVTLRCSPISGHKSVSWYQQVLGQGPQFIFQYYEKEERGRGNFPDRFSARQFPNYSSELNVNALLLGDSALYLCASSRTGVSGNTIYFGEGSWLTVV.